The following is a TCR beta chain sequence with its context. Its antigen is currently unknown. This record comes from a study of cytotoxic CD8 clonotypes in ibrutinib-treated CLL. Overall study results and limits: Clonality went up at ibrutinib response and then declined back toward baseline at progression. T-cell clonality at baseline went above that of age-matched healthy donors and rose and fell with circulating CD8+ T-cell counts.

With sequencing, the targeted depth ranged from 1 in 200,000 to 1 in 1 million T cells. The data were produced by immunoSEQ multiplex PCR, yet TCRdb's version contains in-frame clones alone and is incomplete. There are some 26,000 clones in the sample; 70% to 90% occur only once, and 8% lies in the top ten. There are 14 residues in the CDR3. Germline V gene data show CDR1 as SQVTM and CDR2 as ANQGSEA. Trimming took 6 bases from V and 5 from J, leaving 19 bases between them. The specimen was PBMCs, collected after 24 months of ibrutinib treatment. The genes are TRBV29-1 and TRBJ1-1, with D maybe TRBD1 (6 bases). The receptor was derived from a human donor with chronic lymphocytic leukemia. In DNA form, the CDR3 reads TGCAGCGTCGCCGGGACATCAGATGGGACTGAAGCTTTCTTT. Its translation: CSVAGTSDGTEAFF.